Listed below are T cell receptor beta chains from one sample, sequenced in a study of beta chain features in type 1 diabetes. The repertoire was sequenced with immunoSEQ multiplex PCR; TCRdb's copy has only in-frame clones and lacks some. The sample holds hundreds of thousands of clones, under 20% seen once. Sequencing input: naive CD4+ T cells from blood. These receptors originate from a woman aged 18-29 years in good health. CDR3s include the opening cysteine and the closing phenylalanine or tryptophan. A D gene is named only where the DNA matches it firmly. Some rows have no size entry. The others give once, few or many, or a class for an expanded clone.

j_call	d_call	clone_size	cdr3_length	v_call	cdr3_nt	cdr3_aa
TRBJ2-2	-	few	11	TRBV2	TGTGCCAGCAGCGACACCGGGGAGCTGTTTTTT	CASSDTGELFF
TRBJ2-7	-	few	11	TRBV2	TGTGCCAGCACAGATTACTACGAGCAGTACTTC	CASTDYYEQYF
TRBJ1-1	-	-	12	TRBV7-9	TGTGCCAGCAGTCCACTACAGGGTGAAGCTTTCTTT	CASSPLQGEAFF
TRBJ2-7	TRBD2	few	11	TRBV19	TGTGCCACCTCTAGCGGGAGCGAGCAGTACTTC	CATSSGSEQYF
TRBJ1-5	-	-	13	TRBV10-3	TGTGCCTCACGCTCAGGGCTGAGTCAGCCCCAGCATTTT	CASRSGLSQPQHF
TRBJ2-1	TRBD2	-	15	TRBV5-4	TGTGCCAGCAGCTTGGCTAGCGGATCCTACAATGAGCAGTTCTTC	CASSLASGSYNEQFF
TRBJ1-5	-	-	15	TRBV7-2	TGTGCCAGCAGCTTAAACAGGGCCCAGAGGGAGCCCCAGCATTTT	CASSLNRAQREPQHF
TRBJ2-7	TRBD2	-	16	TRBV7-2	TGTGCCAGCAGCCCAGATGGCGGGACTAGCGTCCACGAGCAGTACTTC	CASSPDGGTSVHEQYF
TRBJ2-7	-	few	12	TRBV2	TGTGCCAGCAGTGAAAAAGGCTACGAGCAGTACTTC	CASSEKGYEQYF
TRBJ2-6	TRBD2	-	16	TRBV7-2	TGTGCCAGCAGCCGCGGGGGGAACTCTGGGGCCAACGTCCTGACTTTC	CASSRGGNSGANVLTF
TRBJ2-3	-	-	17	TRBV7-2	TGTGCCAGCAGCTTATTTATGAGGCGGGAATTCACAGATACGCAGTATTTT	CASSLFMRREFTDTQYF
TRBJ1-1	TRBD1	-	15	TRBV13	TGTGCCAGCAGCTGGACGATAACAGGGGGCACTGAAGCTTTCTTT	CASSWTITGGTEAFF
TRBJ2-7	-	-	22	TRBV5-1	TGCGCCAGCAGCCCCACGGGGGGCCGGGGAGCGGGACGATATTTTCGCTCCTACGAGCAGTACTTC	CASSPTGGRGAGRYFRSYEQYF
TRBJ2-5	TRBD2	few	14	TRBV15	TGTGCCACCAGCGGGAGCGGGAGTCGAGAGACCCAGTACTTC	CATSGSGSRETQYF
TRBJ2-1	-	-	13	TRBV6-5	TGTGCCAGCAGTTATATTAGAGCGGGTGAGCAGTTCTTC	CASSYIRAGEQFF
TRBJ2-7	TRBD2	-	14	TRBV7-8	TGTGCCAGCAGCCGACTAGCGGGAGTGGGCGAGCAGTACTTC	CASSRLAGVGEQYF
TRBJ2-6	-	few	15	TRBV5-1	TGCGCCAGCAGCTTGTCGGTCGATGGGGCCAACGTCCTGACTTTC	CASSLSVDGANVLTF
TRBJ1-2	TRBD1	-	13	TRBV7-9	TGTGCCAGCAGTCGACAGGGTTGGGATGGCTACACCTTC	CASSRQGWDGYTF
TRBJ2-1	-	few	14	TRBV9	TGTGCCAGCAGCGTTTCAGGGCTTGAGAATGAGCAGTTCTTC	CASSVSGLENEQFF
TRBJ1-4	-	few	13	TRBV7-2	TGTGCCAGCAGCCCCAGGGTTGGTGAAAAACTGTTTTTT	CASSPRVGEKLFF
TRBJ2-5	-	few	12	TRBV29-1	TGCAGCGTTGACCACACCCGAGAGACCCAGTACTTC	CSVDHTRETQYF
TRBJ2-7	TRBD2	-	15	TRBV10-3	TGTGCCATCCAACGTCTAGCGGGAGGAATGGACGAGCAGTACTTC	CAIQRLAGGMDEQYF
TRBJ2-1	-	few	15	TRBV7-3	TGTGCCAGCAGCTTAGAGGCGAGCTCCTACAATGAGCAGTTCTTC	CASSLEASSYNEQFF
TRBJ2-1	-	few	15	TRBV6-6	TGTGCCAGCAGCCTCGGATCTGTTTCCTACAATGAGCAGTTCTTC	CASSLGSVSYNEQFF
TRBJ2-1	-	few	22	TRBV23-1	TGCGCCAGCAGTCAATCGGTCGTAGGGGCGAGGGTGGAGGCCCACTCCTACAATGAGCAGTTCTTC	CASSQSVVGARVEAHSYNEQFF
TRBJ2-1	-	few	14	TRBV7-2	TGTGCCAGCAGGTCTCTAGTGAACCGCAATGAGCAGTTCTTC	CASRSLVNRNEQFF
TRBJ2-3	-	-	17	TRBV4-3	TGCGCCAGCAGCCGCCTGGGTTTGGACGGCTACACAGATACGCAGTATTTT	CASSRLGLDGYTDTQYF
TRBJ1-1	-	-	14	TRBV18	TGTGCCAGCTCACCACCAGAGGGTAGGACTGAAGCTTTCTTT	CASSPPEGRTEAFF
TRBJ2-5	TRBD1	few	15	TRBV2	TGTGCCAGCAGTGGCGACAGGGGGCTCCAAGAGACCCAGTACTTC	CASSGDRGLQETQYF